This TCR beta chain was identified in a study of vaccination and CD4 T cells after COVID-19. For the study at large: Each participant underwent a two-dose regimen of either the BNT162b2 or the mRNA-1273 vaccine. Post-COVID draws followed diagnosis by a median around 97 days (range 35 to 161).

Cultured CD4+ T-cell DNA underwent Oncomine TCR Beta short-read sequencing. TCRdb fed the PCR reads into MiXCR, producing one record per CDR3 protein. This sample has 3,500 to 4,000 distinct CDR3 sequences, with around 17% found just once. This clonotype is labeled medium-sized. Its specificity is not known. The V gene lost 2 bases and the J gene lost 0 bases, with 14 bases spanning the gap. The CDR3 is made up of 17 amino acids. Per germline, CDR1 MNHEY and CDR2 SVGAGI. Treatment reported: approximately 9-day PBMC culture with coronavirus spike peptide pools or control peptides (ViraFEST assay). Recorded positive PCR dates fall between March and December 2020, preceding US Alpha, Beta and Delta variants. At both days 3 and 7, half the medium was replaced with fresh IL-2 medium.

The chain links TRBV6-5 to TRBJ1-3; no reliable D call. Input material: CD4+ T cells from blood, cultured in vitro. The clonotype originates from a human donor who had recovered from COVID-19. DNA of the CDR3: TGTGCCAGCAGTTACGACACGGGGATCAGCTCTGGAAACACCATATATTTT. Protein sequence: CASSYDTGISSGNTIYF.